The next 18 T cell receptor beta chains were all read from a single sample in a study of cytomegalovirus exposure and HLA in healthy donors (dated by TCRdb to 2016 to 2017). The method behind the library was the immunoSEQ multiplex PCR assay. The multiplex PCR relied on a mix of 60 forward primers for TCR Vbeta segments and 13 reverse primers for TCR Jbeta segments. This is the immuneACCESS table as TCRdb keeps it, with only in-frame sequences that have V and J called. A part of the clones is gone; compared with another copy, unresolved V genes explain less than half, and the rest is unexplained. The sample table lists 200,000 to 250,000 clones, roughly 84% of them with a count of one. Clones ranked in the top ten supply about 0.77% of the sample. Sequencing was carried out using PBMCs. The receptors stem from a boy aged 2 to 10 in good health and CMV-seronegative.

This rearrangement joins TRBV9 to TRBJ2-3, with 7 bases lining up with TRBD2. V gave up 3 bases and J gave up 7 bases; unmatched junction bases: 17. Germline CDR1 is SGDLS and CDR2 is YYNGEE. This CDR3 spans 17 amino acids. CDR3 sequence: CASSAHWAAGRGNTQYF. CDR3 sequence (DNA): TGTGCCAGCAGCGCCCATTGGGCGGCGGGGAGGGGAAATACGCAGTATTTT. The full variable domain, rest sourced from reference TRBV9 and TRBJ2-3, is DSGVTQTPKHLITATGQRVTLRCSPRSGDLSVYWYQQSLDQGLQFLIQYYNGEERAKGNILERFSAQQFPDLHSELNLSSLELGDSALYFCASSAHWAAGRGNTQYFGPGTRLTVL.

The V and J genes are TRBV11-2 and TRBJ2-5, with 13 bases that match TRBD2. This CDR3 spans 16 amino acids. From germline, CDR1 is SGHAT and CDR2 FQNNGV. V lost 5 bases, J lost 5 bases, and 8 bases stayed unmatched. The CDR3 DNA reads as TGTGCCAGCAGCACCTCACTAGCGGGAGGGTGGGAGACCCAGTACTTC. It codes for CASSTSLAGGWETQYF.

Of note for this clone: The junction shows a germline mismatch at one end, possibly a read error. Additional DNA sequences in this sample encode the identical CDR3. The rearrangement links TRBV4-2 to TRBJ1-5; the match to TRBD1 covers 7 bases. Per germline, CDR1 LGHNA and CDR2 YNFKEQ. The CDR3 has 16 residues. The chain's CDR3 is CASSQVSQGEVQPQHF. Here the CDR3 DNA reads TGTGCCAGCAGCCAAGTCAGTCAGGGGGAGGTTCAGCCCCAGCACTTT.

The rearrangement links TRBV25-1 to TRBJ2-2; possibly TRBD2 for D (5 bases). CDR1 MGHDK and CDR2 SYGVNS come from the germline V gene. V shed 5 bases and J shed 7 bases, with 17 bases lying between them. This CDR3 region has 15 residues. The CDR3 coding sequence is TGTGCCAGCAGTACTAGGGTGGAGGTGGTCGGGGAGCTGTTTTTT. The encoded protein is CASSTRVEVVGELFF.

The chain recombines TRBV11-2 with TRBJ2-7, with 8 bases matching TRBD1. Trimming cost V 4 bases and J 3 bases; bases outside gene matches: 5. Per the germline V gene, CDR1 is SGHAT and CDR2 is FQNNGV. The CDR3 consists of 14 residues. CDR3 amino acids: CASSWTGTNYEQYF. CDR3 DNA: TGTGCCAGCAGCTGGACAGGGACGAACTACGAGCAGTACTTC.

The chain combines TRBV7-9 with TRBJ1-5, with TRBD1 matching 8 bases. The V gene's germline CDR1 is SEHNR and CDR2 FQNEAQ (reference sequence). This CDR3 region has 14 residues. V shed 5 bases and J 8 bases; nucleotides not matched to a gene: 8. Written as DNA, the CDR3 is TGTGCCAGCAGCCGGGACAGGTGGGACGAGCCCCAGCATTTT. Protein sequence: CASSRDRWDEPQHF. Complete variable domain (other parts from reference TRBV7-9 and TRBJ1-5): DTGVSQNPRHKITKRGQNVTFRCDPISEHNRLYWYRQTLGQGPEFLTYFQNEAQLEKSRLLSDRFSAERPKGSFSTLEIQRTEQGDSAMYLCASSRDRWDEPQHFGDGTRLSIL.

This chain uses TRBV5-4 with TRBJ2-3; possible D gene TRBD1, 5 bases. Per germline, CDR1 SGHNT and CDR2 YYREEE (reference sequence). Trimming took off 3 bases at V and 5 bases at J, with 16 bases between the two ends. The CDR3 has 15 residues. The CDR3, as DNA: TGTGCCAGCAGCTCGACAGAACAAGGTTTAGATACGCAGTATTTT. Residues: CASSSTEQGLDTQYF.

The chain carries TRBV11-2 and TRBJ1-2, with D unresolved. The CDR3 extends over 15 amino acids. Germline CDR1 and CDR2: SGHAT and FQNNGV. V was trimmed by 0 bases and J by 7 bases, leaving 15 bases between them. In DNA, the CDR3 is TGTGCCAGCAGCTTAGATAGTCCGGGGATCGGTGGCTACACCTTC. Its protein product is CASSLDSPGIGGYTF. The full variable domain, with the rest looked up from reference TRBV11-2 and TRBJ1-2, is EAGVAQSPRYKIIEKRQSVAFWCNPISGHATLYWYQQILGQGPKLLIQFQNNGVVDDSQLPKDRFSAERLKGVDSTLKIQPAKLEDSAVYLCASSLDSPGIGGYTFGSGTRLTVV.

This clone was recorded only once. The V and J genes are TRBV5-6 and TRBJ2-7, with D unresolved. Per the germline V gene, CDR1 is SGHDT and CDR2 is YYEEEE. The V gene lost 4 bases and the J gene lost 8 bases, with 13 bases spanning the gap. The CDR3 length is 12 residues. Here the CDR3 reads CASSISPAKQYF. CDR3 DNA: TGTGCCAGCAGCATTTCTCCCGCTAAGCAGTACTTC.

The chain joins TRBV7-6 to TRBJ2-7; D not certain. The CDR3 contains 15 residues. The V and J ends lost 1 base and 2 bases respectively, with 12 bases between them. Looked up from germline, CDR1 is SGHVS and CDR2 is FNYEAQ. CDR3 DNA: TGTGCCAGCAGCTTAGACATAGGCGGCACCTACGAGCAGTACTTC. Its protein product is CASSLDIGGTYEQYF.

The rearrangement links TRBV5-1 to TRBJ1-1, with D possibly matching TRBD1 (5 bases). The ends were cut back, 0 bases at V and 5 bases at J, with 11 bases in the middle. CDR3 length: 14 residues. Germline loops: CDR1 SGHRS, CDR2 YFSETQ. CDR3 bases: TGCGCCAGCAGCTTGGTTACGGGGGGAACTGAAGCTTTCTTT. This gives the protein CASSLVTGGTEAFF.

The V call is TRBV7-8, the J call TRBJ2-3; TRBD2 aligns across 7 bases. Trimming took 4 bases from V and 2 from J; bases not matched to a gene: 6. Germline V gives CDR1 SGHVS, CDR2 FQNEAQ. The CDR3 has 15 residues. This CDR3 reads CASSSTREATDTQYF. CDR3 DNA: TGTGCCAGCAGCTCAACCCGGGAGGCCACAGATACGCAGTATTTT.

The chain links TRBV6-4 to TRBJ1-5; 9 nucleotides agree with TRBD1. J was trimmed by 8 bases and V by 6 bases; bases with no gene match: 23. The CDR3 length is 19 residues. Germline V gene lookup returns CDR1 MRHNA and CDR2 SNTAGT. The CDR3 DNA follows: TGTGCCAGCAGGATATACGGACAGGGGACCCAACTTCTCGGGGAGCCCCAGCATTTT. It specifies CASRIYGQGTQLLGEPQHF.

The chain recombines TRBV6-6 with TRBJ2-5, with 8 nucleotides matching TRBD1. Trimming removed 4 bases from V and 4 bases from J; junction bases left unmatched: 11. This CDR3 region has 16 residues. Germline CDR1 MNHNY, CDR2 SVGAGI (reference sequence). In nucleotides, the CDR3 is TGTGCCAGCAGTTCCCGGACAGGGAAAGTGTCAGAGACCCAGTACTTC. This translates into CASSSRTGKVSETQYF.

The J gene is TRBJ1-1, the V gene TRBV7-8, with D unresolved. V was clipped by 4 bases and J by 3 bases, with 12 bases between them. Germline V CDR1 and CDR2: SGHVS, FQNEAQ. This CDR3 spans 14 amino acids. In DNA form, the CDR3 reads TGTGCCAGCAGCTCCGGGGTTGGGGACACTGAAGCTTTCTTT. This encodes CASSSGVGDTEAFF.

The V gene is TRBV30, the J gene TRBJ2-1; a possible D gene is TRBD2 (5 bases). V was shortened by 8 bases and J by 4 bases, with 18 bases between the two germline ends. This CDR3 has 14 amino acids. CDR1 and CDR2 from the germline V gene are GTSNPN and SVGIG (reference sequence). The CDR3 reads CALQPSSLYNEQFF. DNA of the CDR3: TGTGCCCTACAGCCTAGCTCCCTTTACAATGAGCAGTTCTTC.

The CDR3 sequence: CASGRDGKNIQYF. CDR3 in DNA: TGTGCCAGCGGGCGGGACGGCAAAAACATTCAGTACTTC. This chain joins TRBV6-6 and TRBJ2-4; perhaps TRBD2 as D (6 bases). Germline CDR1 is MNHNY and CDR2 is SVGAGI (reference sequence). V lost 8 bases and J lost 3, with 11 bases in between. The CDR3 is 13 amino acids.

The CDR3 sequence is CASSLLLAATQETQYF. The CDR3, as DNA: TGTGCCAGCAGTTTACTACTAGCAGCCACCCAAGAGACCCAGTACTTC. The V and J genes are TRBV28 and TRBJ2-5; weak D call: TRBD2 (6 bases). The germline CDR1 and CDR2 sequences are MDHEN and SYDVKM. The CDR3 contains 16 residues. The germline V and J ends were trimmed by 2 bases and 1 base, with 14 bases remaining between them.